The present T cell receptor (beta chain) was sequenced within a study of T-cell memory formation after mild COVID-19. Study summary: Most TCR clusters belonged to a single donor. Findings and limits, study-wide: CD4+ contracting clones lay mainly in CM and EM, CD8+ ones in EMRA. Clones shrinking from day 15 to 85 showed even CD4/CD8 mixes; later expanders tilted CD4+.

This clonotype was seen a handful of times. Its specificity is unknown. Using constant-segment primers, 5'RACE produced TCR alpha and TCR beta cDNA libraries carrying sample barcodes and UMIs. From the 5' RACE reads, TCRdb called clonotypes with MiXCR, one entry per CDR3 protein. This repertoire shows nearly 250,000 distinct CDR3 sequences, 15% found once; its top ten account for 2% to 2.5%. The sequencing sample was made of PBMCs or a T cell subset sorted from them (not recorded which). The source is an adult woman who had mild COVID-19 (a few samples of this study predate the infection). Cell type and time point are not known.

In DNA, the CDR3 is TGTGCCACCGCTAGGACTATTTACAATGAGCAGTTCTTC. Amino acids: CATARTIYNEQFF. The V gene is TRBV24-1, the J gene TRBJ2-1; a possible D gene is TRBD2 (6 bases). Germline CDR1 reads KGHDR; CDR2 reads SFDVKD. V lost 9 bases to trimming and J lost 4 bases, with 12 bases between them. The CDR3 sequence is 13 residues long.